This T cell receptor beta chain was sequenced for a study of blood T cells in healthy people across ages. General study results and limits: Whereas aged donors had fewer naive CD4+ cells, long-lived donors had more of them and higher diversity.

Alongside a J-beta primer mix, a sample-barcoded 5' primer served in a second PCR lasting roughly 6 to 11 cycles. From the 5' RACE reads, TCRdb called clonotypes with MiXCR, one entry per CDR3 protein. The sample has about 1.6 million distinct CDR3 sequences, roughly 32% seen once. CDR1 is KGHSY, CDR2 FQNENV, per germline. This CDR3 has 17 amino acids. Trimming took off 2 bases at V and 1 base at J, with 17 bases between the two ends. Of note for this clonotype: Its antigen is still unknown.

This TCR came from a woman aged 25 to 39 in good health. The J gene is TRBJ1-1, the V gene TRBV16, with D possibly TRBD1 on 5 matching bases. The sample consisted of blood. The CDR3 sequence: CASSQPLGAGRNTEAFF. CDR3 bases: TGTGCCAGCAGCCAACCCTTAGGGGCGGGGAGGAACACTGAAGCTTTCTTT.